These T cell receptor beta chains were read from a single sample in a study of cytomegalovirus exposure and HLA in healthy donors. The assay was immunoSEQ multiplex PCR, and TCRdb's table has in-frame clones only and misses some. Here the sample spans around 210,000 clones, over 65% being singletons. Material for sequencing was PBMCs. The receptors originated from a young woman in good health and CMV-seronegative. The CDR3 runs from the conserved cysteine through the conserved F or W. Each record gives: clone size, V gene, J gene, CDR3 protein. Only some rows state a clone size, as once, few, many or a class for expanded clones.

-	TRBV6-1	TRBJ2-7	CASSEALGALYEQYF
once	TRBV18	TRBJ2-3	CASSPEEGLAGGTTHTDTQYF
-	TRBV5-1	TRBJ1-1	CASSLPRGENTEAFF
-	TRBV27	TRBJ2-6	CASSWEGETGANVLTF
-	TRBV5-6	TRBJ2-6	CASSDSTLFSGANVLTF
-	TRBV27	TRBJ2-5	CASSALQGPWTQYF
-	TRBV10-3	TRBJ2-7	CAISELQAAYEQYF
-	TRBV5-1	TRBJ2-2	CASSFGLADTGELFF
-	TRBV7-2	TRBJ2-3	CASSVSRVGTDTQYF
-	TRBV9	TRBJ2-2	CASSGSGGASTGELFF
once	TRBV5-1	TRBJ2-5	CASSLDLGGQETQYF
few	TRBV5-1	TRBJ2-1	CASSSKSGGIGNEQFF
-	TRBV5-4	TRBJ2-3	CASSFNQQYTDTQYF
-	TRBV7-6	TRBJ2-1	CASSPYRYYNEQFF
-	TRBV29-1	TRBJ2-1	CSVKPTGSSYNEQFF
-	TRBV18	TRBJ2-7	CASSIRGSYEQYF
-	TRBV7-9	TRBJ2-7	CASSLASGSGLYEQYF
-	TRBV5-6	TRBJ2-5	CASSPSTGLEETQYF
-	TRBV6-6	TRBJ2-5	CASSRGPSAETQYF
-	TRBV27	TRBJ2-7	CASSLGPGQGLHEQYF
once	TRBV27	TRBJ2-7	CASSPSGSGYEQYF
few	TRBV9	TRBJ1-2	CASSVVTGTNYGYTF
once	TRBV5-1	TRBJ2-1	CASSLGRGSSYNEQFF
few	TRBV4-1	TRBJ1-1	CASSPGGGALNTEAFF
-	TRBV6-4	TRBJ2-1	CASSVVSGSYNEQFF
-	TRBV12-2	TRBJ2-7	CASRPHEGAYEQYF
-	TRBV5-1	TRBJ2-2	CASSYSGELFF
-	TRBV7-2	-	CASSLTSGDYEQYF
-	TRBV2	TRBJ2-7	CASAGYSLAGGWRYEQYF
-	TRBV4-1	TRBJ1-4	CASSQESAFEKLFF
-	TRBV6-4	TRBJ2-1	CASSTAPGDYNEQFF
once	TRBV28	TRBJ1-3	CASRVTGNTIYF
few	TRBV28	TRBJ1-4	CASLTGGSSEKLFF
-	TRBV4-2	TRBJ2-3	CASSPLGLAGGSTDTQYF
-	TRBV23-1	TRBJ1-5	CASRGQINQPQHF
-	TRBV18	TRBJ2-1	CASSPRAGGSYNEQFF
few	TRBV4-2	TRBJ2-2	CASSQVIGNTGELFF
few	TRBV5-1	TRBJ2-1	CASSSDRGYNEQFF
once	TRBV29-1	TRBJ2-1	CSVDGDPLYNEQFF
-	TRBV19	TRBJ2-7	CASSSGTGVYEQYF
-	TRBV19	TRBJ1-2	CASSIGIGGDGYTF
-	TRBV30	TRBJ1-3	CAWSVGTMGLAGNTIYF
-	TRBV27	TRBJ1-5	CASSLSWSLSNQPQHF